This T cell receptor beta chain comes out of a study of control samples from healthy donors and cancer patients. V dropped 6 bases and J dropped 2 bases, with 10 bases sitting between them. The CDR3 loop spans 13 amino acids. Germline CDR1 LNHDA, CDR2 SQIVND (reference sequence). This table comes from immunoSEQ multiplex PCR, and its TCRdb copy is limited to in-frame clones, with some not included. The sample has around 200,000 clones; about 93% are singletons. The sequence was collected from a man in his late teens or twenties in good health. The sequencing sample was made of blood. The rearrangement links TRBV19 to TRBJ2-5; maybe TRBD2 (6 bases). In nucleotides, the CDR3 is TGTGCCAGTAGGCGGGGACCGCAAGAGACCCAGTACTTC. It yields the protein CASRRGPQETQYF.